What follows are 16 T cell receptor beta chains derived from one specimen sequenced in a study of T cells in Graves' hyperthyroidism and ophthalmopathy. Using RNA transcripts as the source, TCR beta CDR3 regions were amplified. A first-round RT-PCR of the TCR CDR3 used the HTBI primer set. MiXCR, applied by TCRdb to the multiplex PCR reads, yields one record per CDR3 protein. This table holds about 160,000 distinct CDR3 sequences, less than 10% found once. The source material was blood. The receptor source for this set is a woman between 18 and 29 years old with Graves' hyperthyroidism that later progressed to Graves' ophthalmopathy.

This clonotype was detected ten times or more. This chain connects TRBV24-1 to TRBJ1-1; D unresolved. V lost 5 bases and J lost 1, with 7 bases in between. There are 13 residues in the CDR3. CDR1 and CDR2 (germline): KGHDR, SFDVKD. Written as DNA, the CDR3 is TGTGCCACCAGTGCGGGCAGGAACACTGAAGCTTTCTTT. Amino acids: CATSAGRNTEAFF.

Ten or more counts support this clonotype. The V and J genes are TRBV5-6 and TRBJ2-5, with D possibly being TRBD2 (5 bases). Germline V gives CDR1 SGHDT, CDR2 YYEEEE. The CDR3 loop spans 15 amino acids. V shed 1 base and J shed 4 bases, with 14 bases lying between them. DNA for the CDR3: TGTGCCAGCAGCTTGTGGGTTAGCGTAGTAGAGACCCAGTACTTC. This translates into CASSLWVSVVETQYF.

This clonotype occurred many times. The chain has TRBV30 and TRBJ1-5; 7 bases are a match to TRBD1. Per germline, CDR1 GTSNPN and CDR2 SVGIG (reference sequence). V was clipped by 3 bases and J by 1 base; unmatched bases: 6. This CDR3 has 15 amino acids. The CDR3 region has the DNA TGTGCCTGGAGATCTGAGGGGGCAAGCAATCAGCCCCAGCATTTT. Translated, it gives CAWRSEGASNQPQHF.

This sequence joins TRBV5-4 and TRBJ2-1; 8 bases are shared with TRBD2. The J segment lost 0 bases and the V segment lost 4 bases, leaving 6 bases of the junction unmatched. CDR1 and CDR2 from the germline V gene are SGHNT and YYREEE (reference sequence). The CDR3 totals 16 residues. The CDR3 DNA is TGTGCCAGCAGCCCTCTAGCGGGCGGCTCCTACAATGAGCAGTTCTTC. This translates into CASSPLAGGSYNEQFF.

The chain combines TRBV18 with TRBJ2-2, with D possibly TRBD2 on 5 matching bases. Germline V gene lookup returns CDR1 KGHSH and CDR2 LQKENI. The V end lost 3 bases, the J end lost 5 bases, and 16 bases lay between the germline ends. The CDR3 contains 16 residues. In DNA form, the CDR3 reads TGTGCCAGCTCACCGGCCGGGCCGTCGGGGACCGGGGAGCTGTTTTTT. Its protein is CASSPAGPSGTGELFF.

This clonotype was recorded many times. V and J are TRBV3-1 and TRBJ2-7; D possibly corresponds to TRBD1 (6 bases). The CDR3 runs 13 residues. From germline, CDR1 is LGHDT and CDR2 YNNKEL (reference sequence). V was trimmed by 3 bases and J by 5 bases, leaving 11 bases between them. In DNA, the CDR3 is TGTGCCAGCAGCCACGCGGACAGAAACGAGCAGTACTTC. As protein: CASSHADRNEQYF.

The chain recombines TRBV19 with TRBJ1-3, with 8 bases lining up with TRBD1. The length of the CDR3 is 15 residues. The J segment lost 0 bases and the V segment lost 9 bases, leaving 7 bases of the junction unmatched. The germline gives CDR1 LNHDA, CDR2 SQIVND (reference sequence). The CDR3 DNA reads TGTGCCAGCCGAACGGACAGGGTCTCTGGAAACACCATATATTTT. Residues: CASRTDRVSGNTIYF.

This clonotype was seen repeatedly, ten times or more. One end of the junction does not line up with germline, which may come from a read error. The rearrangement uses TRBV12-3 or TRBV12-4 and TRBJ2-1; 11 nucleotides agree with TRBD2. This CDR3 is 14 amino acids long. The chain's CDR3 is CASSIAGGYNEQFF. The CDR3 bases are TGTGCCAGCAGTATAGCGGGGGGGTACAATGAGCAGTTCTTC.

This clonotype has ten or more counts. This chain connects TRBV19 to TRBJ2-2; 13 bases are shared with TRBD2. This CDR3 region has 19 residues. Germline loops: CDR1 LNHDA, CDR2 SQIVND (reference sequence). Trimming at V came to 5 bases and at J to 0 bases, leaving 9 bases not matched to a gene. CDR3 region: CASSLTGLAGAANTGELFF. CDR3 coding DNA: TGTGCCAGTAGTCTCACAGGACTAGCGGGGGCCGCGAACACCGGGGAGCTGTTTTTT.

The rearrangement uses TRBV29-1 and TRBJ2-7, with D perhaps TRBD2 (6 bases). Germline CDR1 is SQVTM and CDR2 is ANQGSEA. This CDR3 spans 16 amino acids. With 5 bases removed from V and 1 base from J, the gap between germline ends came to 21 bases. In DNA form, the CDR3 reads TGCAGCGTTAGGGGAGGAAGGAATTTTAATTCCTACGAGCAGTACTTC. Encoded protein: CSVRGGRNFNSYEQYF.

This clonotype was detected many times. The chain recombines TRBV14 with TRBJ1-1; 8 positions agree with TRBD1. The V segment lost 3 bases and the J segment 6 bases; nucleotides outside the gene matches: 6. The germline gives CDR1 SGHDN, CDR2 FVKESK. This CDR3 has 14 residues. In DNA, the CDR3 is TGTGCCAGCAGCCAGGGACAGGCTGCTTCTGAAGCTTTCTTT. It codes for CASSQGQAASEAFF.

The chain recombines TRBV4-1 with TRBJ2-7; D gene ambiguous. V lost 1 base, J lost 1 base, and 8 bases lay in between. Germline lookup yields CDR1 MGHRA and CDR2 YSYEKL. The CDR3 is 14 residues long. Here the CDR3 reads CASSQASGSYEQYF. CDR3 DNA: TGCGCCAGCAGCCAAGCTTCAGGATCCTACGAGCAGTACTTC.

This clonotype was counted many times. This chain uses TRBV7-8 with TRBJ2-3, with D unclear. Trimming left V 5 bases short and J 2 bases short, with 11 bases between. The CDR3 is 14 residues long. Germline V gives CDR1 SGHVS, CDR2 FQNEAQ. The CDR3 DNA sequence: TGTGCCAGCAGCCACCCCCGGTACACAGATACGCAGTATTTT. This translates into CASSHPRYTDTQYF.

This clonotype appeared many times. Here the CDR3 reads CASSQDYASGGRTNEQFF. The CDR3 nucleotides are TGTGCCAGCAGCCAAGATTATGCTAGCGGGGGCAGGACCAATGAGCAGTTCTTC. The V gene is TRBV3-1, the J gene TRBJ2-1; 10 bases align to TRBD2. Germline V gives CDR1 LGHDT, CDR2 YNNKEL (reference sequence). V lost 0 bases, J lost 6 bases, and 11 bases stayed unmatched. The CDR3 is 18 amino acids.

This clonotype was counted many times. The V and J genes are TRBV28 and TRBJ1-1, with a tentative D call TRBD1 (5 bases). This CDR3 is built from 11 residues. Trimming removed 8 bases at V and 5 bases at J, with 9 bases between. Germline V gene sequence: CDR1 MDHEN, CDR2 SYDVKM. The CDR3 is CASVGVTEAFF. The CDR3 coding sequence is TGTGCCAGCGTGGGGGTTACTGAAGCTTTCTTT.

The table lists this clonotype with many counts. This chain joins TRBV6-1 and TRBJ1-5; a possible D gene is TRBD1 (5 bases). The CDR3 length is 14 residues. Germline CDR1 and CDR2: MNHNS and SASEGT. The CDR3: CAMGTNYSNQPQHF. The CDR3 nucleotides read TGTGCAATGGGGACCAATTATAGCAATCAGCCCCAGCATTTT.